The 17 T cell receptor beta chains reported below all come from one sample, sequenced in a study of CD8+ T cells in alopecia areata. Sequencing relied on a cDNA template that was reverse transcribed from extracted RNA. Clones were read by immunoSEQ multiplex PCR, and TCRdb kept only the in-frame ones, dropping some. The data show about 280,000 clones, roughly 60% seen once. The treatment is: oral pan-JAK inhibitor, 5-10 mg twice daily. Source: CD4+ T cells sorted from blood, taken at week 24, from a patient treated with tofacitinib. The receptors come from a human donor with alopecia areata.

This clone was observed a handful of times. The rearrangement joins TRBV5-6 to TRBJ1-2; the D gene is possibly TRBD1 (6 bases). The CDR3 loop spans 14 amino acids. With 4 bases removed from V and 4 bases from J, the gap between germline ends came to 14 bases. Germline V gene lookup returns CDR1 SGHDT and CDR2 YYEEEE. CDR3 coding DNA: TGTGCCAGCAGCCTCCTGACAGGCCCCTATGGCTACACCTTC. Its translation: CASSLLTGPYGYTF.

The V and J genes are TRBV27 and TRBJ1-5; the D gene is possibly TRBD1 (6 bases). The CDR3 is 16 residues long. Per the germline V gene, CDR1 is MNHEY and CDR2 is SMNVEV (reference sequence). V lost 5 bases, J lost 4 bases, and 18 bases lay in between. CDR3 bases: TGTGCCAGCAGTAATGATCCGGGACACGAGAATCAGCCCCAGCATTTT. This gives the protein CASSNDPGHENQPQHF.

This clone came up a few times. The CDR3 nucleotides read TGTGCCAGCAGCTTAGCGGCCGGGGACTACTACGAGCAGTACTTC. Translating it yields CASSLAAGDYYEQYF. V usage is TRBV7-3 and J usage is TRBJ2-7, with TRBD2 matching over 7 bases. V lost 2 bases and J lost 3; bases outside the gene matches: 7. Looked up from germline, CDR1 is SGHTA and CDR2 is FQGTGA. The CDR3 has 15 residues.

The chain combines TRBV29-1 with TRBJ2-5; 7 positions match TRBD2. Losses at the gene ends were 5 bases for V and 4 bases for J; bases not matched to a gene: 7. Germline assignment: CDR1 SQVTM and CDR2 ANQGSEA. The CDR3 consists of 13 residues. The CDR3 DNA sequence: TGCAGCGTTTTAGGGGAGGGCGGAGAGACCCAGTACTTC. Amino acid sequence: CSVLGEGGETQYF.

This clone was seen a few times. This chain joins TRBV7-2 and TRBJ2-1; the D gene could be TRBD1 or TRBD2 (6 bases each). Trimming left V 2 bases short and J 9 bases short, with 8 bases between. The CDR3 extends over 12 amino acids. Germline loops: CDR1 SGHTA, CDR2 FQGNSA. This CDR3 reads CASSLRGAEQFF. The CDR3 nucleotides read TGTGCCAGCAGCTTAAGGGGGGCTGAGCAGTTCTTC. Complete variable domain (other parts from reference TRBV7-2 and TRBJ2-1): GAGVSQSPSNKVTEKGKDVELRCDPISGHTALYWYRQSLGQGLEFLIYFQGNSAPDKSGLPSDRFSAERTGGSVSTLTIQRTQQEDSAVYLCASSLRGAEQFFGPGTRLTVL.

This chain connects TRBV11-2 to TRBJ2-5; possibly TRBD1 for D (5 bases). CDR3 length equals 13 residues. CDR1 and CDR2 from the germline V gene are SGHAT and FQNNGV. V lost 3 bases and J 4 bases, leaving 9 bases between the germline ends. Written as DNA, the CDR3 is TGTGCCAGCAGCTTTCAGGGAAGAGAGACCCAGTACTTC. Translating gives CASSFQGRETQYF.

This CDR3 reads CASSSGRGGTDTQYF. The CDR3 region has the DNA TGTGCCAGCAGTTCCGGAAGGGGTGGCACAGATACGCAGTATTTT. The chain joins TRBV27 to TRBJ2-3; TRBD1 is a possible D gene (5 bases). This CDR3 comprises 15 residues. Germline CDR1 and CDR2: MNHEY and SMNVEV (reference sequence). The V end lost 4 bases, the J end lost 1 base, and 12 bases lay between the germline ends.

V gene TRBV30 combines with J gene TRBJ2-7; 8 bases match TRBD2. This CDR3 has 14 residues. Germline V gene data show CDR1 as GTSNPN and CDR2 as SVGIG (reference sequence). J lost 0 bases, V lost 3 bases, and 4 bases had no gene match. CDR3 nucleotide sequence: TGTGCCTGGAGACAGGCGGGGGGCTCCTACGAGCAGTACTTC. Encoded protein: CAWRQAGGSYEQYF.

Here the CDR3 DNA reads TGTGCCAGCAGTCCTATATCGATCTACGAGCAGTACTTC. Translated, it gives CASSPISIYEQYF. V usage is TRBV7-8 and J usage is TRBJ2-7; D not certain. CDR3 length: 13 residues. CDR1 is SGHVS and CDR2 is FQNEAQ in the germline V gene. V lost 6 bases and J 3 bases, leaving 12 bases between the germline ends.

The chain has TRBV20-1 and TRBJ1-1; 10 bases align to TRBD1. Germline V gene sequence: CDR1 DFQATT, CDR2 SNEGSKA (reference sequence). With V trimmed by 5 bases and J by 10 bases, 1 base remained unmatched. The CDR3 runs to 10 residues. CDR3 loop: CSAGDRGAFF. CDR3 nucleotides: TGCAGTGCTGGGGACAGGGGAGCTTTCTTT.

The CDR3 sequence: CASSELAGPSTDTQYF. The CDR3 DNA reads TGTGCCAGCAGCGAATTAGCGGGGCCCTCCACAGATACGCAGTATTTT. The chain joins TRBV7-2 to TRBJ2-3; 8 positions match TRBD2. This CDR3 has 16 residues. The ends lost 5 bases at V and 2 bases at J; junction bases unmatched: 9. Per the germline V gene, CDR1 is SGHTA and CDR2 is FQGNSA.

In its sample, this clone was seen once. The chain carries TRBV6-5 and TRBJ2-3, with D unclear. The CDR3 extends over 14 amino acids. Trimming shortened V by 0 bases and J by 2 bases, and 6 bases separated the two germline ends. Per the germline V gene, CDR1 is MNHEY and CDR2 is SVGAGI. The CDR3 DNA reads TGTGCCAGCAGTTACTCAAGGGACACAGATACGCAGTATTTT. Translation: CASSYSRDTDTQYF.

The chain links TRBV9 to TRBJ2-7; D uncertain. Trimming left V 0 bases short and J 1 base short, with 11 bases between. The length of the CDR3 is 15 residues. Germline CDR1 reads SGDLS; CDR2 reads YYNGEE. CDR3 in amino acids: CASSVGGADSYEQYF. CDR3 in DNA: TGTGCCAGCAGCGTAGGAGGAGCAGATTCCTACGAGCAGTACTTC.

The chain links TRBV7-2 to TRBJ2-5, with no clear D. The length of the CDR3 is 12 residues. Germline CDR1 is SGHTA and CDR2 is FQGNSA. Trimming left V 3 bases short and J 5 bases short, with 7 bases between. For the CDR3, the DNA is TGTGCCAGCAGCTTTAGGGCTGAGACCCAGTACTTC. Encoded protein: CASSFRAETQYF.

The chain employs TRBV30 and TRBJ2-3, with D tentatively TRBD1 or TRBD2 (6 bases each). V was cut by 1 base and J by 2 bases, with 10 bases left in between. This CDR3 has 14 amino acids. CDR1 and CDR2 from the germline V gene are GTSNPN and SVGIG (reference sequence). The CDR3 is CAWSEGGPTDTQYF. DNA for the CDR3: TGTGCCTGGAGTGAGGGGGGCCCCACAGATACGCAGTATTTT.

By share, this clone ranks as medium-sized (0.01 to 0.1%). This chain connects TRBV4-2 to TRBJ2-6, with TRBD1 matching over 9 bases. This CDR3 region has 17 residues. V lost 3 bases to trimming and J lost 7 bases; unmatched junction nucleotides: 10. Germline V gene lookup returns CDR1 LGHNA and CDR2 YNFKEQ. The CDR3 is CASSQAPPGQGANVLTF. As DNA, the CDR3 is TGTGCCAGCAGCCAGGCACCCCCGGGACAGGGAGCCAACGTCCTGACTTTC.

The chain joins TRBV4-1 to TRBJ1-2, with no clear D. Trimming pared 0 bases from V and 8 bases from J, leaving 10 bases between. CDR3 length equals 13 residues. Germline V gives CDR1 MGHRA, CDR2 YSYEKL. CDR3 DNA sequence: TGCGCCAGCAGCCAAGAAAGATCGGCGGGCTACACCTTC. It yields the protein CASSQERSAGYTF.